Sequencing of this TCR beta chain was carried out in a study of blood T cell repertoires in COVID-19. Study details: The United States, Italy and Spain were the sources of the acute and convalescent COVID-19 samples.

The germline gives CDR1 MGHDK, CDR2 SYGVNS. The CDR3 contains 17 residues. The V segment lost 3 bases and the J segment 0 bases; nucleotides outside the gene matches: 7. In Seattle, patients joined the study during active infection and were tracked longitudinally. Method: immunoSEQ multiplex PCR; TCRdb's copy keeps in-frame clones and lacks some. This table holds around 400,000 clones, about 90% found once. The receptor was isolated from an older woman with COVID-19, enrolled during active disease. The sample consisted of peripheral blood. The V gene is TRBV25-1, the J gene TRBJ2-3; 9 bases match TRBD2. CDR3 nucleotide sequence: TGTGCCAGCAGTGATCCGCGACTAGCGGATAGCACAGATACGCAGTATTTT. It codes for CASSDPRLADSTDTQYF.